The 12 T cell receptor beta chains in this list originate from one sample, sequenced in a study of Ad26.COV2.S vaccination and SARS-CoV-2 variants (dated by TCRdb to the early 2020s). Libraries came from the immunoSEQ multiplex PCR assay. What TCRdb holds here is the immuneACCESS table cut down to in-frame rearrangements. Part of the clones is not present; checked against another copy, under half of the missing clones reflect an unresolved V gene, and the others are unexplained. This sample has some 350,000 clones in its table, and under 95% of those were observed once. The ten biggest clones cover about 3.8% of the sample. The sample's time point label, in plain terms: individuals recovered from natural SARS-CoV-2 infection. The sequencing used peripheral blood, collected after recovery from COVID-19. Source of these receptors: a human donor who had recovered from COVID-19.

This rearrangement joins TRBV9 to TRBJ1-1; D possibly corresponds to TRBD1 (5 bases). This CDR3 is 14 amino acids long. CDR1 and CDR2 from the germline V gene are SGDLS and YYNGEE. Trimming pared 0 bases from V and 6 bases from J, leaving 12 bases between. In nucleotides, the CDR3 is TGTGCCAGCAGCGTAGGATGGGGGAATGCTGAAGCTTTCTTT. Translating gives CASSVGWGNAEAFF.

This chain connects TRBV19 to TRBJ2-7; D gene uncertain. This CDR3 has 14 residues. Germline lookup yields CDR1 LNHDA and CDR2 SQIVND (reference sequence). Trimming took off 4 bases at V and 4 bases at J, with 14 bases between the two ends. Here the CDR3 reads CASSKRKDGYEQYF. The CDR3 bases are TGTGCCAGTAGTAAGAGGAAAGACGGGTACGAGCAGTACTTC. The full variable domain, with the rest looked up from reference TRBV19 and TRBJ2-7, is DGGITQSPKYLFRKEGQNVTLSCEQNLNHDAMYWYRQDPGQGLRLIYYSQIVNDFQKGDIAEGYSVSREKKESFPLTVTSAQKNPTAFYLCASSKRKDGYEQYFGPGTRLTVT.

V and J are TRBV12-5 and TRBJ1-2; 11 bases are shared with TRBD1. Germline CDR1 is LGHNT and CDR2 is FRNRAP. This CDR3 region has 17 residues. With V trimmed by 7 bases and J by 2 bases, 12 bases remained unmatched. The CDR3 loop is CASAMRGTGGKNYGYTF. The CDR3 DNA is TGTGCTAGTGCCATGCGGGGGACAGGGGGTAAGAACTATGGCTACACCTTC.

V gene TRBV2 combines with J gene TRBJ1-1; TRBD1 is a possible D gene (5 bases). V was cut by 4 bases and J by 4 bases, with 16 bases left in between. Germline loops: CDR1 SNHLY, CDR2 FYNNEI. The CDR3 has 15 residues. The CDR3 sequence is CASSAGGGRSTEAFF. For the CDR3, the DNA is TGTGCCAGCAGTGCGGGGGGTGGAAGGAGCACTGAAGCTTTCTTT.

The V call is TRBV6-2 or TRBV6-3, the J call TRBJ1-2, with unresolved D. The CDR3 sequence is 15 residues long. Germline CDR1 is MNHEY and CDR2 is SVGEGT. V gave up 5 bases and J gave up 2 bases, with 15 bases separating them. The CDR3 sequence: CASSPPIDTNYGYTF. In DNA, the CDR3 is TGTGCCAGCAGTCCCCCCATTGACACGAACTATGGCTACACCTTC.

The chain is built from TRBV3-1 (or the pseudogene TRBV3-2) and TRBJ2-2; a possible D gene is TRBD2 (7 bases). The germline gives CDR1 LGHDT, CDR2 YNNKEL (reference sequence). The ends were cut back, 2 bases at V and 5 bases at J, with 15 bases in the middle. There are 16 residues in the CDR3. The CDR3: CASSQWGRGTTGELFF. DNA for the CDR3: TGTGCCAGCAGCCAATGGGGGCGGGGGACTACCGGGGAGCTGTTTTTT.

The rearrangement joins TRBV6-6 to TRBJ2-6, with D hard to call. Germline V CDR1 and CDR2: MNHNY, SVGAGI (reference sequence). CDR3 length: 15 amino acids. V shed 6 bases and J shed 4 bases, with 13 bases lying between them. CDR3 nucleotides: TGTGCCAGCAGCCCCGTGGATGCCGGGGCCAACGTCCTGACTTTC. It codes for CASSPVDAGANVLTF.

This clone appeared once. The genes are TRBV10-2 and TRBJ1-1; D call uncertain. V lost 2 bases and J lost 1, with 5 bases in between. The CDR3 contains 13 residues. Germline V gene sequence: CDR1 WSHSY, CDR2 SAAADI. In nucleotides, the CDR3 is TGCGCCAGCAGTGAGGGAGGGAACACTGAAGCTTTCTTT. Translating it yields CASSEGGNTEAFF.

The chain couples TRBV7-9 to TRBJ1-1; 9 bases align to TRBD1. Germline V gene data show CDR1 as SEHNR and CDR2 as FQNEAQ (reference sequence). Trimming removed 4 bases from V and 0 bases from J; junction bases left unmatched: 9. The CDR3 has 17 amino acids. The CDR3 sequence: CASSSYSGQGVNTEAFF. The DNA for the CDR3 is TGTGCCAGCAGCTCTTACTCGGGACAGGGTGTGAACACTGAAGCTTTCTTT. Full variable domain (missing parts from reference TRBV7-9 and TRBJ1-1): DTGVSQNPRHKITKRGQNVTFRCDPISEHNRLYWYRQTLGQGPEFLTYFQNEAQLEKSRLLSDRFSAERPKGSFSTLEIQRTEQGDSAMYLCASSSYSGQGVNTEAFFGQGTRLTVV.

This rearrangement joins TRBV7-6 to TRBJ1-1; D not certain. The V and J ends lost 2 bases and 4 bases respectively, with 14 bases between them. Germline CDR1 is SGHVS and CDR2 is FNYEAQ. The CDR3 is made up of 15 amino acids. This chain's CDR3 is CASSLYSHSPTEAFF. The CDR3 bases are TGTGCCAGCAGCTTATATTCCCACTCCCCCACTGAAGCTTTCTTT.

V and J are TRBV13 and TRBJ1-4; unclear D gene. The germline V and J ends were trimmed by 5 bases and 7 bases, with 17 bases remaining between them. The germline V gene encodes CDR1 PRHDT and CDR2 FYEKMQ (reference sequence). The CDR3 covers 15 residues. Written as DNA, the CDR3 is TGTGCCAGCAGCCCTCGGCCTGGCGAAGGTGAAAAACTGTTTTTT. Translation gives CASSPRPGEGEKLFF.

The chain couples TRBV15 to TRBJ2-7, with D maybe TRBD1 (6 bases). Per the germline V gene, CDR1 is LNHNV and CDR2 is YYDKDF (reference sequence). The CDR3 loop spans 14 amino acids. Trimming took off 6 bases at V and 4 bases at J, with 16 bases between the two ends. The CDR3 nucleotides are TGTGCCACCAGAACTACAGGGAAAACTTACGAGCAGTACTTC. It encodes CATRTTGKTYEQYF.